The subject of this entry is one TCR beta chain. This clonotype has just a few counts. No cognate antigen has been identified for it. Per-base quality was not reported, and no clone a single base away is much larger than it. This entry belongs to a study of blood T cells in healthy people across ages (dated by TCRdb to between 2014 and 2017). For the wider study: In model experiments, template switching captured roughly one uniquely barcoded TCR beta cDNA molecule for every two T cells. Age-related changes in TCR beta repertoire diversity were measured in the study by deep sequencing normalized with unique cDNA molecular identifiers. The donors were divided into four age groups: young (average about 15 years), middle-aged (around 37), aged (about 61) and long-lived (more than 75). Two additional independent replicas of 1 million unique cDNA reads from the same blood draw were analyzed for two donors (one aged 18 to 29 and one aged 80 or older). Findings and caveats that apply to the study as a whole: A strong correlation was found between observed TCR beta diversity and the percentage of naive T cells measured by flow cytometry. Compared with the aged group, the long-lived group had more naive CD4+ T cells, fewer expanded clones and increased TCR diversity, suggesting age selection. Donor CMV infection status was unknown, potentially confounding age-related changes in expanded clonotypes. Total diversity estimates from one million sequenced T cells were considered lower bounds and underestimates. As age increased, observed TCR beta diversity per million T cells dropped in a roughly linear way, and a significant reduction was already evident by age about 36. Conclusive comparison of naive and antigen-experienced compartments was prevented by the profiling of bulk unsorted PBMCs.

The library was obtained by 5' RACE. TCRdb records Illumina HiSeq 2500 as the sequencer. The second PCR ran for about 6 to 12 cycles and used a J-beta primer mix along with a sample-barcoded 5' primer. A unique molecular identifier was introduced onto each TCR beta cDNA molecule by a template-switch 5' adaptor carrying 12 random nucleotides. Each sample yielded at least 3 million CDR3-containing paired-end reads. The Mint cDNA synthesis kit, primed by a TRBC-specific oligonucleotide, was used to synthesize first-strand cDNA from all RNA. After uracil-DNA glycosylase treatment, a first 18-cycle PCR used universal primers M1SS and BC2_uni_R on all cDNA. The authors' pipeline ran thus. Each sample was normalized by randomly selecting 1 million high-quality reads, each carrying a distinct molecular identifier. Reads with shared molecular identifiers were discarded instead of being binned into consensus sequences. CDR3 identification, clonotype clustering and error correction used MiTCR with a Q25 quality threshold and the strictest error-elimination algorithm. A nonparametric unseen species model with Euler transformation was used to estimate a lower bound on total TCR beta diversity. TCRdb itself trimmed the public reads at Q25 with fastp, ran MiXCR and retained productive beta chains. Rows with a matching CDR3 protein are joined into one entry that keeps the most common DNA and genes. TCRdb's processing, not the study's, gives the V and J calls here. Within this sample are some 930,000 distinct CDR3 sequences, with 25% to 35% of them counted one time only. Roughly 10% of the sample is in the top ten clones.

The CDR3 goes from the cysteine to the phenylalanine over 20 residues. Only CDR3 DNA remains: 60 bases, in frame from the first base. The junction shows trimming of 3 bases on V and 4 bases on J, and the gene matches do not reach 19 bases of it. As encoded in the germline V gene, CDR1 is SGHRS while CDR2 is YFSETQ. The roughly 37 donors, aged about 6 to 95 years, were systemically healthy Caucasian individuals from Russia. Each donor gave around 9.8 milliliters of peripheral blood, collected into EDTA-treated Vacutainer tubes. PBMCs were isolated by Ficoll-Paque density-gradient centrifugation, with at least 6 million obtained per sample. Trizol reagent was used to extract total RNA from PBMCs, with at least 5.5 micrograms per sample. For every donor, flow cytometry on a PBMC aliquot measured the percentage of naive CD45RAhigh/CD27high T cells. These data were also filed under a second study, of T cells of mothers and their children. That second publication adds: Nine systemically healthy Caucasian individuals served as donors, namely three mothers together with their six children. cDNA synthesis consumed the entire amount of extracted RNA, loaded at about 1.5 ug RNA in each 15 ul reaction. Sample barcodes and 2-4 random nucleotides were added via the M1S primer in the second PCR. More than 8 million TCR beta CDR3 reads were obtained from each mother, and 2.5 million to 3 million reads were obtained from each child. TCR recombination output is similarly shaped by thymic selection in related and unrelated pairs, with a minor effect exerted by inherited differences. Normalized repertoire overlap was always slightly but never significantly higher in related than unrelated mother-child pairs. Persistent microchimeric T cell clones were not detected, at a sensitivity of approximately 93 clones per million clonotypes. To look for features that set related mother-child pairs apart from unrelated individuals, the researchers ran deep NGS to compare the TCR beta repertoires of mothers and children. Mothers averaged roughly 36 +/- 4 years of age and children averaged roughly 12 +/- 4 years. After adapters were ligated using NEBNext reagents, the libraries underwent 100+100 nt paired-end sequencing on an Illumina HiSeq 2000. To prevent cross-contamination, the mother and child libraries were prepared one month apart and sequenced in separate runs. Each donor had between roughly 450,000 and 2,100,000 distinct TCR beta clonotypes identified. Naive TCR beta clonotypes were estimated from low-frequency clonotypes matched to each donor's FACS-determined naive share, without sorting.

The receptor chain draws on TRBV5-1 and TRBJ2-6; 7 central nucleotides agree with TRBD2. The receptor was isolated from a middle-aged woman in good health. Material for sequencing was blood. The nucleotide sequence reads TGCGCCAGCAGCTGGCCGGCGGGGGAGTTCCCCTCCTCAGGGGCCAACGTCCTGACTTTC. Its product reads: CASSWPAGEFPSSGANVLTF.